The 12 T cell receptor beta chains given below trace back to one sample, sequenced in a study of blood T cell repertoires in COVID-19. The assay was immunoSEQ multiplex PCR, and TCRdb's table has in-frame clones only and misses some. The sample lists 85,000 to 100,000 clones, 72% occurring once. Source material: peripheral blood. These receptors originate from a woman in her sixties or seventies in a cohort sampled during active or convalescent COVID-19.

The V and J genes are TRBV18 and TRBJ2-7, with 10 bases lining up with TRBD1. Trimming removed 3 bases from V and 3 bases from J; junction bases left unmatched: 2. This CDR3 spans 14 amino acids. Germline-derived CDR1 and CDR2 are KGHSH and LQKENI. Here the CDR3 reads CASSPGTGVYEQYF. CDR3 sequence (DNA): TGTGCCAGCTCACCCGGGACAGGGGTCTACGAGCAGTACTTC.

The chain recombines TRBV6-6 with TRBJ1-1; possible D gene TRBD1, 5 bases. Trimming shortened V by 6 bases and J by 9 bases, and 14 bases separated the two germline ends. The CDR3 length is 12 residues. Germline V gene lookup returns CDR1 MNHNY and CDR2 SVGAGI (reference sequence). The CDR3 coding sequence is TGTGCCAGCAGGGGCGACGTGGGGCAAGCTTTCTTT. Its protein product is CASRGDVGQAFF.

This clone was seen at least ten times. The chain couples TRBV27 to TRBJ1-3; D is uncertain. The V and J ends lost 6 bases and 0 bases respectively, with 12 bases between them. The CDR3 is 15 amino acids. Per germline, CDR1 MNHEY and CDR2 SMNVEV (reference sequence). In nucleotides, the CDR3 is TGTGCCAGCAGCAGGTCAGGATACTCTGGAAACACCATATATTTT. Translated: CASSRSGYSGNTIYF.

The chain joins TRBV14 to TRBJ2-7; 11 nucleotides agree with TRBD1. The germline V gene has CDR1 SGHDN and CDR2 FVKESK. The CDR3 loop spans 15 amino acids. V was clipped by 6 bases and J by 5 bases; unmatched bases: 9. The CDR3 DNA sequence: TGTGCCAGCAGGCGCACCGGACAGGGGGCTAACGAGCAGTACTTC. Translated, it gives CASRRTGQGANEQYF.

The V call is TRBV9, the J call TRBJ2-7, with D tentatively TRBD1 (6 bases). This CDR3 comprises 16 residues. The germline V and J ends were trimmed by 0 bases and 0 bases, with 13 bases remaining between them. The germline V gene encodes CDR1 SGDLS and CDR2 YYNGEE. This chain's CDR3 is CASSVEPRGPSYEQYF. CDR3 DNA sequence: TGTGCCAGCAGCGTAGAACCCAGGGGACCCTCCTACGAGCAGTACTTC. The variable domain in full, with the rest retrieved from reference TRBV9 and TRBJ2-7, is DSGVTQTPKHLITATGQRVTLRCSPRSGDLSVYWYQQSLDQGLQFLIQYYNGEERAKGNILERFSAQQFPDLHSELNLSSLELGDSALYFCASSVEPRGPSYEQYFGPGTRLTVT.

The V gene is TRBV2, the J gene TRBJ1-1; 10 bases are a match to TRBD1. Trimming at V came to 6 bases and at J to 5 bases, leaving 3 bases not matched to a gene. The CDR3 extends over 13 amino acids. CDR1 and CDR2 from the germline V gene are SNHLY and FYNNEI. The CDR3 is CASSRTGGTEAFF. CDR3 sequence (DNA): TGTGCCAGCAGCCGGACAGGGGGGACTGAAGCTTTCTTT.

A single count supports this clone. The chain joins TRBV28 to TRBJ2-1; the match to TRBD1 covers 9 bases. Germline values: CDR1 MDHEN, CDR2 SYDVKM. J was trimmed by 4 bases and V by 5 bases; bases with no gene match: 9. This CDR3 is built from 16 residues. CDR3 residues: CASSQTRTGAYNEQFF. CDR3 sequence (DNA): TGTGCCAGCAGTCAGACCCGGACAGGGGCATACAATGAGCAGTTCTTC.

The rearrangement links TRBV28 to TRBJ1-6, with D possibly matching TRBD1 (6 bases). Germline V gene sequence: CDR1 MDHEN, CDR2 SYDVKM. This CDR3 has 14 residues. Trimming took 6 bases from V and 11 from J, leaving 17 bases between them. CDR3 sequence: CASRPTGYRTPLHF. CDR3 bases: TGTGCCAGCAGACCCACAGGGTATAGGACACCCCTCCACTTT.

The rearrangement uses TRBV4-1 and TRBJ1-4; TRBD1 aligns across 9 bases. This CDR3 spans 16 amino acids. Germline CDR1 is MGHRA and CDR2 is YSYEKL. Trimming cost V 4 bases and J 8 bases; bases outside gene matches: 11. CDR3 sequence reads: CASSRAAGQGWEKLFF. The CDR3 nucleotides read TGCGCCAGCAGCCGGGCCGCGGGACAGGGTTGGGAAAAACTGTTTTTT.

V usage is TRBV19 and J usage is TRBJ1-2; 7 positions match TRBD1. Germline lookup yields CDR1 LNHDA and CDR2 SQIVND (reference sequence). CDR3 length: 13 residues. V dropped 5 bases and J dropped 6; count of bases not matched to a gene: 6. The CDR3: CASSQGVKDGYTF. CDR3 bases: TGTGCCAGTAGTCAGGGGGTTAAGGATGGCTACACCTTC.

The chain carries TRBV7-9 and TRBJ1-1; no clear D gene. The CDR3 runs 14 residues. V was cut by 6 bases and J by 3 bases, with 14 bases left in between. The germline V gene has CDR1 SEHNR and CDR2 FQNEAQ (reference sequence). The DNA of the CDR3 is TGTGCCAGCAGGCTCGGGAATAGGGACACTGAAGCTTTCTTT. Residues: CASRLGNRDTEAFF.

The chain combines TRBV7-2 with TRBJ2-5; 8 bases fit TRBD2. V lost 0 bases, J lost 5 bases, and 8 bases stayed unmatched. The V gene's germline CDR1 is SGHTA and CDR2 FQGNSA. The CDR3 contains 16 residues. The CDR3 DNA reads TGTGCCAGCAGCTTAGCGCAGCGGGGGTTGAGGGAGACCCAGTACTTC. It codes for CASSLAQRGLRETQYF.